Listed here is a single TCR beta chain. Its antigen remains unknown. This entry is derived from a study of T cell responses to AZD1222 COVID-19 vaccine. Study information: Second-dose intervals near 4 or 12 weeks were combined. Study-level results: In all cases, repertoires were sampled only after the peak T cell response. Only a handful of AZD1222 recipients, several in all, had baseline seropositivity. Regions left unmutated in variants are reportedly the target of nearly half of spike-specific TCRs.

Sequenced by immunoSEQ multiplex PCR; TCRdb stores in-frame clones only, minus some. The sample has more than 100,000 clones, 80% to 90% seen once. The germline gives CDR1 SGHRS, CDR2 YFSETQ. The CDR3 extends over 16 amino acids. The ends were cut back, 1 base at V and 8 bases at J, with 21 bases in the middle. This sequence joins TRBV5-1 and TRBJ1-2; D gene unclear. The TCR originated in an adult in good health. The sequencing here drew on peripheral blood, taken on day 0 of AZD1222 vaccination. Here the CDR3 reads CASSLSRTGTPGGYTF. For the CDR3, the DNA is TGCGCCAGCAGCTTGTCCCGGACCGGTACCCCGGGAGGCTACACCTTC. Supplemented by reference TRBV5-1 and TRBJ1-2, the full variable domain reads KAGVTQTPRYLIKTRGQQVTLSCSPISGHRSVSWYQQTPGQGLQFLFEYFSETQRNKGNFPGRFSGRQFSNSRSEMNVSTLELGDSALYLCASSLSRTGTPGGYTFGSGTRLTVV.